This record covers a single T cell receptor beta chain. The data originate from a study of blood T cell repertoires in COVID-19. Some clones are missing from TCRdb's copy, which holds only in-frame ones; the method was immunoSEQ multiplex PCR. The sample yields about 200,000 clones, 90% seen once. CDR1 is DFQATT, CDR2 SNEGSKA, per germline (reference sequence). The CDR3 sequence is 13 residues long. The germline V and J ends were trimmed by 3 bases and 6 bases, with 12 bases remaining between them. V usage is TRBV20-1 and J usage is TRBJ2-4; possible D gene TRBD1, 5 bases. The sequence came from a man in his forties or fifties with acute or convalescent COVID-19. Sequenced: peripheral blood. The CDR3 DNA reads as TGCAGTGCTAGTAGGCAGGGCTCAAACATTCAGTACTTC. Amino acid sequence: CSASRQGSNIQYF.